A single sample gave rise to the 23 T cell receptor beta chains below, sequenced in a study of breast tumors, draining lymph nodes, adjacent tissues listed by TCRdb under 2016. The library was produced with multiplex PCR. Sequencing relied on an Illumina HiSeq 2000. The raw public reads went through TCRdb reprocessing: fastp at Q25, MiXCR clone calling, in-frame beta chains kept. Each record represents a unique CDR3 protein, reported with the most common genes and DNA among its rows. Present in this sample are more than 20,000 distinct CDR3 sequences, about 25% of which were seen just once. The ten top clones hold less than 15% of the sample. Material: breast tumor tissue. The receptors were sampled from a female donor with breast cancer. Some clones in this sample may be carry-over from other donors' samples.

This clonotype was seen many times. The chain carries TRBV20-1 and TRBJ2-7, with D tentatively TRBD2 (7 bases). Trimming took 0 bases from V and 1 from J, leaving 13 bases between them. CDR1 is DFQATT, CDR2 SNEGSKA, per germline (reference sequence). The CDR3 has 15 amino acids. CDR3 DNA sequence: TGCAGTGCTAGAGATGGAGGGGGGGGGTCCTACGAGCAGTACTTC. Translating gives CSARDGGGGSYEQYF.

Many counts were recorded for this clonotype. J is TRBJ2-4 and V is TRBV20-1; tentative D call: TRBD1 (5 bases). V dropped 4 bases and J dropped 7 bases, with 14 bases sitting between them. The CDR3 runs to 13 residues. CDR1 is DFQATT, CDR2 SNEGSKA, per germline (reference sequence). CDR3 sequence (DNA): TGCAGTGCTATTAGCCAGGGTACGAACATTCAGTACTTC. It specifies CSAISQGTNIQYF.

On this clonotype itself: A much larger clone differs by one base, so this may be a read error. The rearrangement links TRBV18 to TRBJ2-7; 7 bases agree with TRBD1. CDR1 is KGHSH and CDR2 is LQKENI in the germline V gene. V trimming: 2 bases; J trimming: 2 bases; junction bases outside the gene matches: 3. The CDR3 has 14 residues. The CDR3 DNA reads TGTGCCAGCTCACCAGGGACAGACCCCTACGAGCAGTACTTC. This translates into CASSPGTDPYEQYF.

This clonotype was seen ten or more times. CDR3 coding DNA: TGCGCCAGCAGCCCGAGACAGGGGGAAAGCTCTGGGGCCAACGTCCTGACTTTC. Its protein product is CASSPRQGESSGANVLTF. The V call is TRBV4-1, the J call TRBJ2-6, with 9 bases fitting TRBD1. V gave up 4 bases and J gave up 0 bases; unmatched junction bases: 7. The CDR3 spans 18 residues. The germline V gene encodes CDR1 MGHRA and CDR2 YSYEKL.

Ten or more counts support this clonotype. The chain couples TRBV30 to TRBJ2-5, with TRBD1 identical over 7 bases. The CDR3 spans 14 residues. The germline CDR1 and CDR2 sequences are GTSNPN and SVGIG (reference sequence). Losses at the gene ends were 2 bases for V and 5 bases for J; bases not matched to a gene: 8. CDR3 protein: CAWSQQGMRETQYF. The CDR3 coding sequence is TGTGCCTGGAGTCAACAGGGGATGCGGGAGACCCAGTACTTC.

This clonotype was detected ten times or more. The rearrangement joins TRBV5-8 to TRBJ2-7; D remains unclear. Trimming cost V 6 bases and J 0 bases, with 1 base left between them. The CDR3 spans 10 residues. Per the germline V gene, CDR1 is SGHTS and CDR2 is YDEGEE. The CDR3 DNA reads as TGTGCCAGCACCTCCTACGAGCAGTACTTC. Translated: CASTSYEQYF.

This clonotype was recorded at least ten times. The chain carries TRBV7-2 and TRBJ2-2; D may be TRBD2 (5 bases). Germline V lookup: CDR1 SGHTA, CDR2 FQGNSA. The CDR3 runs to 14 residues. V lost 5 bases and J lost 4, with 11 bases in between. In DNA form, the CDR3 reads TGTGCCAGCAGCGCAACTAGGGCCACCGGGGAGCTGTTTTTT. The encoded protein is CASSATRATGELFF.

This clonotype was seen many times. The J gene is TRBJ1-6, the V gene TRBV4-2; 10 bases line up with TRBD1. This CDR3 spans 18 amino acids. The J segment lost 9 bases and the V segment lost 4 bases, leaving 15 bases of the junction unmatched. The germline V gene has CDR1 LGHNA and CDR2 YNFKEQ. The CDR3 region is CASSPNPWAGQGSSPLHF. In nucleotides, the CDR3 is TGTGCCAGCAGCCCAAACCCTTGGGCGGGACAGGGGAGTTCACCCCTCCACTTT.

This clonotype was counted at least ten times. The chain links TRBV11-2 to TRBJ2-5; D is possibly TRBD1 or TRBD2 (5 bases each). V was shortened by 5 bases and J by 5 bases, with 12 bases between the two germline ends. Germline CDR1 SGHAT, CDR2 FQNNGV. The CDR3 contains 13 residues. The CDR3 DNA is TGTGCCAGCAGCCGTATCTGGGGGGAGACCCAGTACTTC. This encodes CASSRIWGETQYF.

There are many counts of this clonotype. The CDR3, as DNA: TGTGCCAGCAGTCGCGATCCAGGGTCCGGAAACACCATATATTTT. Translated: CASSRDPGSGNTIYF. The chain is built from TRBV6-1 and TRBJ1-3; the D gene is possibly TRBD1 (5 bases). Deletions cut 5 bases from V and 4 bases from J, with 15 bases between. The CDR3 covers 15 residues. The germline V gene encodes CDR1 MNHNS and CDR2 SASEGT.

On this clonotype itself: A much larger clone differs from this one at a single base, so this may be a read error. The rearrangement joins TRBV19 to TRBJ1-5; D gene unclear. This CDR3 is 17 amino acids long. CDR1 LNHDA and CDR2 SQIVND come from the germline V gene (reference sequence). V dropped 1 base and J dropped 2 bases, with 15 bases sitting between them. The CDR3 region is CASSIAPWPGGNQPQHF. CDR3 in DNA: TGTGCCAGTAGTATAGCCCCTTGGCCCGGGGGCAATCAGCCCCAGCATTTT.

In its sample, this clonotype was seen many times. The J gene is TRBJ2-6, the V gene TRBV20-1; 11 positions agree with TRBD1. From germline, CDR1 is DFQATT and CDR2 SNEGSKA (reference sequence). Losses at the gene ends were 5 bases for V and 4 bases for J; bases not matched to a gene: 7. The CDR3 sequence is 16 residues long. The CDR3 region has the DNA TGCAGTGCTCCAGGACAGGGGGCGCGAGGGGCCAACGTCCTGACTTTC. Amino acids: CSAPGQGARGANVLTF.

Many counts were recorded for this clonotype. CDR3: CASSQRSGTGELFF. CDR3 bases: TGTGCCAGCAGCCAAAGGAGTGGCACCGGGGAGCTGTTTTTT. The rearrangement links TRBV3-1 to TRBJ2-2; D is unclear. The CDR3 is 14 residues long. The germline V gene has CDR1 LGHDT and CDR2 YNNKEL (reference sequence). The V and J ends lost 2 bases and 4 bases respectively, with 8 bases between them.

This clonotype was seen at least ten times. The CDR3 region is CSATRDRKYEQYF. CDR3 coding DNA: TGCAGTGCTACCCGGGACAGGAAATACGAGCAGTACTTC. V usage is TRBV20-1 and J usage is TRBJ2-7; 8 nucleotides line up with TRBD1. The length of the CDR3 is 13 residues. Germline V gene sequence: CDR1 DFQATT, CDR2 SNEGSKA (reference sequence). The ends lost 4 bases at V and 4 bases at J; junction bases unmatched: 6.

The sample holds many counts of this clonotype. The chain employs TRBV27 and TRBJ2-7; TRBD1 matches 9 bases. This CDR3 has 14 amino acids. CDR1 is MNHEY and CDR2 is SMNVEV in the germline V gene (reference sequence). The trim removed 8 bases at V and 3 bases at J, leaving 8 bases unmatched. This CDR3 is CASADRGASYEQYF. Written as DNA, the CDR3 is TGTGCCAGCGCAGACAGGGGGGCGAGCTACGAGCAGTACTTC.

At least ten counts were recorded for this clonotype. The CDR3 sequence is CASSPKRRGDTQYF. The CDR3 DNA sequence: TGTGCCAGCAGTCCTAAGCGGAGGGGAGATACGCAGTATTTT. This chain joins TRBV28 and TRBJ2-3; a possible D gene is TRBD2 (6 bases). Per germline, CDR1 MDHEN and CDR2 SYDVKM. The CDR3 is 14 amino acids. The V end lost 5 bases, the J end lost 5 bases, and 14 bases lay between the germline ends.

At least ten counts were recorded for this clonotype. The gene calls are TRBV30 and TRBJ1-2; perhaps TRBD1 as D (5 bases). Per the germline V gene, CDR1 is GTSNPN and CDR2 is SVGIG (reference sequence). V was trimmed by 4 bases and J by 10 bases, leaving 16 bases between them. This CDR3 has 12 amino acids. The DNA of the CDR3 is TGTGCCTGGAATTGGGGCCTTGGCTACTACACCTTC. It encodes CAWNWGLGYYTF.

This clonotype appeared a few times. V gene TRBV28 combines with J gene TRBJ2-1, with TRBD2 matching 8 bases. Germline CDR1 and CDR2: MDHEN and SYDVKM. V was pared by 0 bases and J by 5 bases, with 6 bases of the junction left unmatched. This CDR3 has 16 amino acids. CDR3 DNA sequence: TGTGCCAGCAGTTTATGGGGGACTAGTAAAAACAATGAGCAGTTCTTC. Encoded protein: CASSLWGTSKNNEQFF.

This clonotype was counted a single time. This chain uses TRBV5-6 with TRBJ2-7, with TRBD1 matching over 7 bases. The germline CDR1 and CDR2 sequences are SGHDT and YYEEEE. This CDR3 is 14 amino acids long. Trimming at V came to 4 bases and at J to 3 bases, leaving 7 bases not matched to a gene. CDR3 bases: TGTGCCAGCAGCCCGGACCGGGACAGCTACGAGCAGTACTTC. It is translated as CASSPDRDSYEQYF.

This clonotype has a count of ten or more. The chain uses TRBV6-1 and TRBJ2-1; 8 bases line up with TRBD1. J lost 0 bases, V lost 6 bases, and 7 bases had no gene match. There are 16 residues in the CDR3. Germline V gives CDR1 MNHNS, CDR2 SASEGT. As DNA, the CDR3 is TGTGCCAGCAGAGCAGGGGGCGGAAGCTCCTACAATGAGCAGTTCTTC. Its translation is CASRAGGGSSYNEQFF.

This clonotype was observed many times. This chain links TRBV6-1 with TRBJ2-1; D is unclear. The germline CDR1 and CDR2 sequences are MNHNS and SASEGT. V was trimmed by 8 bases and J by 9 bases, leaving 14 bases between them. The CDR3 loop spans 12 amino acids. CDR3 amino acids: CASGNLISEQFF. The CDR3 DNA reads TGTGCCAGCGGAAACTTGATCAGTGAGCAGTTCTTC.

This clonotype was seen many times. The V and J genes are TRBV14 and TRBJ1-4; TRBD1 might be the D (5 bases). Germline CDR1 and CDR2: SGHDN and FVKESK. The V end was cut by 3 bases, the J end by 4 bases, with 15 bases between. This CDR3 is built from 16 residues. The CDR3 protein is CASSQGGPGNNEKLFF. CDR3 in DNA: TGTGCCAGCAGCCAGGGCGGCCCAGGGAATAATGAAAAACTGTTTTTT.

To note about this clonotype: A much more abundant neighbour one base away suggests this may be a read error. The chain links TRBV14 to TRBJ2-6, with no clear D. V was trimmed by 1 base and J by 0 bases, leaving 13 bases between them. The germline V gene encodes CDR1 SGHDN and CDR2 FVKESK. CDR3 length equals 18 residues. CDR3 nucleotide sequence: TGTGCCAGCAGCCAAGTTAGGACGCCCCTCTCTGGGGCCAACGTCCTGACTTTC. This sequence encodes CASSQVRTPLSGANVLTF.